The T cell receptor (beta chain) under discussion was sequenced for a study of a mutant IDH1 vaccine in newly diagnosed glioma. Study in general: Vaccinations were initiated 4-6 weeks following radiotherapy alone, or were given together with temozolomide cycles.

Sample time point: week 5, during vaccination. Every vaccination contained 300 ug of the mutant IDH1 20-mer peptide and was paired with topical imiquimod. The CDR3 is 14 amino acids. The V gene end was trimmed by 7 bases and the J gene end by 8 bases; junction bases not matched to a gene: 5. Germline values: CDR1 WNHNN, CDR2 SYGVQD (reference sequence). Comments on this clone: As yet, its antigen is unknown.

Profiled with immunoSEQ multiplex PCR; TCRdb holds only in-frame clones, not every one. The table records 39,000 or so clones, 70% to 80% of them present only once. The V call is TRBV10-1, the J call TRBJ2-1; TRBD2 matches 13 bases. The source of this sequence is a man aged 35 to 55 with glioma. Sequenced material: PBMCs, taken from a glioma patient whose treatment included an IDH1 peptide vaccine. As DNA, the CDR3 is TGCGCCAGCACCAGAGGGACTAGCGGGGATGAGCAGTTCTTC. Translation gives CASTRGTSGDEQFF.